Only a few counts were recorded for the clone carrying this T cell receptor beta chain. These data are taken from a study of spatial heterogeneity in lung cancer. Described time point: blood at routine non-recurrence follow-up after resection. Each CDR3 protein is one row after TCRdb ran MiXCR on the 5' RACE reads. The repertoire consists of about 94,000 distinct CDR3 sequences, with approximately 19% occurring once and the leading ten covering about a fifth. The germline V gene encodes CDR1 SGHNT and CDR2 YYREEE (reference sequence). The V gene end was trimmed by 4 bases and the J gene end by 7 bases; junction bases not matched to a gene: 13. The CDR3 spans 16 residues.

The sample consisted of PBMCs, taken at follow-up. This sequence originates from a male donor with early-stage non-small cell lung cancer. The chain couples TRBV5-4 to TRBJ2-1; 8 bases match TRBD2. The CDR3: CASSPGTSGRGNEQFF. The CDR3 bases are TGTGCCAGCAGCCCGGGGACGAGCGGGAGAGGAAATGAGCAGTTCTTC.